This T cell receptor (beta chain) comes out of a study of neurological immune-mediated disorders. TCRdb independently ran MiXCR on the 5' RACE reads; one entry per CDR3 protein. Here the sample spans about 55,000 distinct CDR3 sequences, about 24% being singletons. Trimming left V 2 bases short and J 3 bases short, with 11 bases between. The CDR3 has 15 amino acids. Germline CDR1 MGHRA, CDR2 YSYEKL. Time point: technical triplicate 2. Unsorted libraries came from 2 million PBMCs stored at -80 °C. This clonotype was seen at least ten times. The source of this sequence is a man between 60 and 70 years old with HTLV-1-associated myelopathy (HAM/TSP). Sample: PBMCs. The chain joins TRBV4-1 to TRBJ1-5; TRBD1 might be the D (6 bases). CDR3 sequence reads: CASSQSGQINQPQHF. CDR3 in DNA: TGCGCCAGCAGCCAATCTGGACAGATCAATCAGCCCCAGCATTTT.